These 32 T cell receptor beta chains were all obtained from the same sample, sequenced in a study of a mutant IDH1 vaccine in newly diagnosed glioma. Their specific antigens are unknown. Here immunoSEQ multiplex PCR was the method, and the copy in TCRdb shows in-frame clones only, minus some. The table shows 52,000 or so clones, with 80% to 85% occurring only once. Time point described: week 23, last vaccination. Each dose of the vaccine consisted of 300 ug of mutant IDH1 20-mer peptide, with topical imiquimod. This specimen was PBMCs, taken from a glioma patient whose treatment included an IDH1 peptide vaccine. The receptors come from a woman aged 40 to 50 with glioma. Some clones in this sample may be carry-over from other donors' samples.

This clone occurred once. The chain links TRBV2 to TRBJ2-5, with 9 bases lining up with TRBD1. The V gene's germline CDR1 is SNHLY and CDR2 FYNNEI. CDR3 length: 15 amino acids. V lost 3 bases and J lost 4; bases outside the gene matches: 6. The CDR3, as DNA: TGTGCCAGCAGTGAGGAGGGACAGGGAGGAGAGACCCAGTACTTC. As protein: CASSEEGQGGETQYF.

This clone has only one observation. This chain links TRBV9 with TRBJ2-3; D may be TRBD2 (6 bases). The germline V gene encodes CDR1 SGDLS and CDR2 YYNGEE. The CDR3 spans 15 residues. V lost 3 bases and J lost 1, with 12 bases in between. CDR3 region: CASSARDSRTDTQYF. CDR3 nucleotide sequence: TGTGCCAGCAGCGCCCGGGACTCCCGCACAGATACGCAGTATTTT.

The V gene is TRBV19, the J gene TRBJ1-5, with no clear D. The CDR3 covers 13 residues. The V gene's germline CDR1 is LNHDA and CDR2 SQIVND (reference sequence). V was shortened by 6 bases and J by 3 bases, with 9 bases between the two germline ends. The CDR3 sequence is CASSGIHNQPQHF. Here the CDR3 DNA reads TGTGCCAGTAGCGGGATCCACAATCAGCCCCAGCATTTT. The variable domain in full, with the rest retrieved from reference TRBV19 and TRBJ1-5, is DGGITQSPKYLFRKEGQNVTLSCEQNLNHDAMYWYRQDPGQGLRLIYYSQIVNDFQKGDIAEGYSVSREKKESFPLTVTSAQKNPTAFYLCASSGIHNQPQHFGDGTRLSIL.

The chain links TRBV28 to TRBJ1-3; D might be TRBD1 (5 bases). Germline assignment: CDR1 MDHEN and CDR2 SYDVKM. The CDR3 loop spans 14 amino acids. V was cut by 7 bases and J by 5 bases, with 15 bases left in between. This CDR3 reads CASTPGGNRNTIYF. CDR3 coding DNA: TGTGCCAGCACCCCGGGGGGAAACAGAAACACCATATATTTT.

The rearrangement links TRBV25-1 to TRBJ1-2, with D perhaps TRBD1 (5 bases). V lost 4 bases, J lost 5 bases, and 11 bases lay in between. CDR1 MGHDK and CDR2 SYGVNS come from the germline V gene. This CDR3 has 13 residues. The CDR3 DNA follows: TGTGCCAGCAGTGGAGGGACGCCGTATGGCTACACCTTC. Protein: CASSGGTPYGYTF.

The chain uses TRBV7-5 and TRBJ1-6. TRBV7-5 represents a pseudogene. The CDR3 is 17 amino acids. The CDR3 nucleotides read TGTGCCAGAAGCTTAGATGTACGGAGCTCCTATAATTCACCCCTCCACTTT. It translates to CARSLDVRSSYNSPLHF.

The gene calls are TRBV30 and TRBJ1-5, with TRBD1 as a possible D gene (6 bases). CDR1 and CDR2 from the germline V gene are GTSNPN and SVGIG (reference sequence). This CDR3 region has 14 residues. V was pared by 1 base and J by 6 bases, with 13 bases between. CDR3 sequence (DNA): TGTGCCTGGAGTGGTACAGGGATCACTCAGCCCCAGCATTTT. It specifies CAWSGTGITQPQHF.

J is TRBJ2-5 and V is TRBV20-1; the D is unclear. This CDR3 has 10 residues. The V end lost 7 bases, the J end lost 2 bases, and 5 bases lay between the germline ends. CDR1 is DFQATT and CDR2 is SNEGSKA in the germline V gene (reference sequence). The CDR3 DNA follows: TGCAGTGTTATACAAGAGACCCAGTACTTC. Translated, it gives CSVIQETQYF.

The DNA for the CDR3 is TGTGCCAGCAGCCAAGACCTAACTAGCGGGGGCCGCACCGGGGAGCTGTTTTTT. It yields the protein CASSQDLTSGGRTGELFF. This rearrangement joins TRBV14 to TRBJ2-2; 11 bases line up with TRBD2. In germline, CDR1 is SGHDN, CDR2 FVKESK. This CDR3 region has 18 residues. With 0 bases clipped from V and 4 bases from J, the junction kept 7 bases outside the gene matches. Using reference TRBV14 and TRBJ2-2 for the parts outside the CDR3, the full variable domain is EAGVTQFPSHSVIEKGQTVTLRCDPISGHDNLYWYRRVMGKEIKFLLHFVKESKQDESGMPNNRFLAERTGGTYSTLKVQPAELEDSGVYFCASSQDLTSGGRTGELFFGEGSRLTVL.

This clone is a singleton in its sample. The chain has TRBV5-8 and TRBJ1-5; D possibly corresponds to TRBD1 (6 bases). The CDR3 is 15 residues long. Looked up from germline, CDR1 is SGHTS and CDR2 is YDEGEE. Trimming cost V 4 bases and J 4 bases, with 15 bases left between them. CDR3 nucleotide sequence: TGTGCCAGCAGCCGCGACAGGTCCTTTAATCAGCCCCAGCATTTT. It codes for CASSRDRSFNQPQHF.

The chain combines TRBV6-6 with TRBJ2-1; 12 bases agree with TRBD2. The germline V gene has CDR1 MNHNY and CDR2 SVGAGI (reference sequence). V was clipped by 7 bases and J by 7 bases; unmatched bases: 8. The length of the CDR3 is 15 residues. Written as DNA, the CDR3 is TGTGCCAGCATCCCTAGCGGGGGGGCGGGAAATGAGCAGTTCTTC. As protein: CASIPSGGAGNEQFF.

This clone was observed a handful of times. The chain uses TRBV2 and TRBJ2-7; 7 bases map to TRBD2. The ends lost 8 bases at V and 2 bases at J; junction bases unmatched: 9. CDR1 is SNHLY, CDR2 FYNNEI, per germline. This CDR3 is 14 amino acids long. In nucleotides, the CDR3 is TGTGCCAGCGTGAGGGGAGGGGCCCCCTACGAGCAGTACTTC. Its protein product is CASVRGGAPYEQYF.

The chain joins TRBV4-2 to TRBJ1-2; D gene uncertain. This CDR3 region has 13 residues. V was shortened by 4 bases and J by 6 bases, with 12 bases between the two germline ends. The V gene's germline CDR1 is LGHNA and CDR2 YNFKEQ. The CDR3 DNA reads TGTGCCAGCAGCCTCCTCGACACGGATGGCTACACCTTC. The encoded protein is CASSLLDTDGYTF.

The chain recombines TRBV7-2 with TRBJ2-5; no firm D call. CDR1 is SGHTA and CDR2 is FQGNSA in the germline V gene. The CDR3 loop spans 14 amino acids. V lost 3 bases and J 4 bases, leaving 12 bases between the germline ends. This chain's CDR3 is CASSLYLGLETQYF. DNA for the CDR3: TGTGCCAGCAGCTTGTATTTGGGGTTAGAGACCCAGTACTTC.

The chain joins TRBV7-9 to TRBJ1-5; possibly TRBD1 for D (5 bases). V was shortened by 3 bases and J by 7 bases, with 7 bases between the two germline ends. CDR3 length equals 12 residues. CDR1 is SEHNR, CDR2 FQNEAQ, per germline (reference sequence). CDR3 nucleotides: TGTGCCAGCAGCTTGGGGCACCAGCCCCAGCATTTT. This gives the protein CASSLGHQPQHF.

V is TRBV13 and J is TRBJ2-7, with TRBD1 as a possible D gene (5 bases). This CDR3 contains 15 residues. Looked up from germline, CDR1 is PRHDT and CDR2 is FYEKMQ (reference sequence). Deletions cut 2 bases from V and 5 bases from J, with 16 bases between. CDR3 DNA: TGTGCCAGCAGCTTAAGGAAAGGAAAGGGGAACGAGCAGTACTTC. Its protein product is CASSLRKGKGNEQYF. Drawing the rest from reference TRBV13 and TRBJ2-7, the complete variable domain is AAGVIQSPRHLIKEKRETATLKCYPIPRHDTVYWYQQGPGQDPQFLISFYEKMQSDKGSIPDRFSAQQFSDYHSELNMSSLELGDSALYFCASSLRKGKGNEQYFGPGTRLTVT.

In its sample, this clone was seen once. V gene TRBV19 combines with J gene TRBJ2-2; unclear D gene. CDR1 and CDR2 (germline): LNHDA, SQIVND (reference sequence). V shed 3 bases and J shed 6 bases, with 8 bases lying between them. The CDR3 is 13 residues long. This chain's CDR3 is CASSMFRSGELFF. The DNA for the CDR3 is TGTGCCAGTAGTATGTTCAGATCCGGGGAGCTGTTTTTT.

This chain connects TRBV25-1 to TRBJ2-5; 7 bases match TRBD1. CDR3 length: 15 amino acids. CDR1 and CDR2 from the germline V gene are MGHDK and SYGVNS. J gave up 5 bases and V 7 bases, and 13 bases lay outside the gene matches. In DNA form, the CDR3 reads TGTGCCAGCACCCGATCACAGGGGCTGCGGGAGACCCAGTACTTC. This translates into CASTRSQGLRETQYF.

Only a few counts were recorded for this clone. The rearrangement joins TRBV29-1 to TRBJ1-5; TRBD1 aligns across 11 bases. The CDR3 sequence is 14 residues long. From germline, CDR1 is SQVTM and CDR2 ANQGSEA. Germline trimming cut 7 bases from V and 3 bases from J; bases unmatched to any gene: 5. The CDR3, as DNA: TGCAGCGCCCGGACAGGGGGCGTCAATCAGCCCCAGCATTTT. Protein: CSARTGGVNQPQHF.

The V gene is TRBV4-3, the J gene TRBJ1-2; D unclear. Germline assignment: CDR1 LGHNA and CDR2 YSLEER. The CDR3 has 16 amino acids. Trimming removed 3 bases from V and 4 bases from J, with 18 bases in between. The CDR3 loop is CASSQDQIQRPYGYTF. The CDR3 DNA follows: TGCGCCAGCAGCCAGGACCAGATCCAGCGGCCCTATGGCTACACCTTC.

In DNA form, the CDR3 reads TGCAGCGTTGGGCGACAGAGGGATGGCTACACCTTC. This sequence encodes CSVGRQRDGYTF. V usage is TRBV29-1 and J usage is TRBJ1-2; D possibly corresponds to TRBD1 (5 bases). The germline gives CDR1 SQVTM, CDR2 ANQGSEA. This CDR3 has 12 residues. V was clipped by 4 bases and J by 6 bases, with 12 bases between them.

This clone was counted only a few times. CDR3 coding DNA: TGCGCCAGCAGCCCTTCGGGTGGGAGTAGTTATAATGAAAAACTGTTTTTT. Its translation is CASSPSGGSSYNEKLFF. The V call is TRBV4-3, the J call TRBJ1-4; D is unresolved. The CDR3 consists of 17 residues. V gave up 4 bases and J gave up 4 bases, with 19 bases separating them. Germline V gene lookup returns CDR1 LGHNA and CDR2 YSLEER.

This chain joins TRBV6-1 and TRBJ1-2, with a possible D match to TRBD1 (5 bases). CDR1 and CDR2 from the germline V gene are MNHNS and SASEGT. CDR3 length: 16 residues. The V end lost 0 bases, the J end lost 8 bases, and 19 bases lay between the germline ends. Here the CDR3 reads CASSEANPSSWGGYTF. The DNA of the CDR3 is TGTGCCAGCAGTGAAGCGAACCCATCATCCTGGGGGGGCTACACCTTC.

A note on this clone: Distinct nucleotide sequences in the sample also encode this CDR3. The V gene is TRBV6-6, the J gene TRBJ1-4; 10 nucleotides agree with TRBD1. Trimming at V came to 2 bases and at J to 8 bases, leaving 5 bases not matched to a gene. The CDR3 has 15 residues. The germline CDR1 and CDR2 sequences are MNHNY and SVGAGI (reference sequence). CDR3 sequence reads: CASSYPGTGEEKLFF. The CDR3 DNA is TGTGCCAGCAGTTACCCCGGGACAGGGGAAGAAAAACTGTTTTTT.

The rearrangement links TRBV2 to TRBJ1-5; the match to TRBD1 covers 9 bases. Unmatched junction bases numbered 3, after V lost 4 bases and J lost 5 bases. The CDR3 totals 14 residues. CDR1 is SNHLY and CDR2 is FYNNEI in the germline V gene. CDR3 DNA sequence: TGTGCCAGCAGTGGACAGGGGGTCGATCAGCCCCAGCATTTT. This sequence encodes CASSGQGVDQPQHF.

The genes are TRBV6-1 and TRBJ2-7; TRBD1 agrees at 9 bases. The CDR3 is 16 residues long. Germline CDR1 MNHNS, CDR2 SASEGT. The trim removed 4 bases at V and 5 bases at J, leaving 12 bases unmatched. For the CDR3, the DNA is TGTGCCAGCAGTGCAGCAGCCGGGACAGGGCACGACGAGCAGTACTTC. Translated, it gives CASSAAAGTGHDEQYF.

The chain recombines TRBV6-4 with TRBJ2-2, with D tentatively TRBD1 or TRBD2 (5 bases each). CDR3 length: 14 residues. Germline assignment: CDR1 MRHNA and CDR2 SNTAGT. Trimming cost V 4 bases and J 7 bases, with 13 bases left between them. The CDR3 protein is CASSGGQGSGELFF. The CDR3 region has the DNA TGTGCCAGCAGTGGCGGGCAGGGCAGCGGGGAGCTGTTTTTT.

V gene TRBV19 combines with J gene TRBJ1-1; perhaps TRBD1 as D (6 bases). This CDR3 has 15 amino acids. Germline V CDR1 and CDR2: LNHDA, SQIVND (reference sequence). V lost 2 bases and J 2 bases, leaving 12 bases between the germline ends. CDR3 DNA: TGTGCCAGTAGTATAAAGCACGGGGGCAACACTGAAGCTTTCTTT. Its translation is CASSIKHGGNTEAFF.

This chain uses TRBV14 with TRBJ2-1, with TRBD2 matching 8 bases. Trimming at V came to 4 bases and at J to 4 bases, leaving 6 bases not matched to a gene. Germline V lookup: CDR1 SGHDN, CDR2 FVKESK. This CDR3 has 15 amino acids. The CDR3 region is CASSPSGGGYNEQFF. In DNA, the CDR3 is TGTGCCAGCAGCCCCTCGGGCGGGGGGTACAATGAGCAGTTCTTC. The variable domain in full, completed from reference TRBV14 and TRBJ2-1, reads EAGVTQFPSHSVIEKGQTVTLRCDPISGHDNLYWYRRVMGKEIKFLLHFVKESKQDESGMPNNRFLAERTGGTYSTLKVQPAELEDSGVYFCASSPSGGGYNEQFFGPGTRLTVL.

The J gene is TRBJ2-5, the V gene TRBV25-1; D is uncertain. Germline V gene data show CDR1 as MGHDK and CDR2 as SYGVNS. CDR3 length: 14 amino acids. Trimming took off 1 base at V and 4 bases at J, with 10 bases between the two ends. The CDR3 spells CASSESRVGETQYF. The CDR3 DNA reads as TGTGCCAGCAGTGAATCCCGTGTGGGAGAGACCCAGTACTTC.

The rearrangement joins TRBV6-6 to TRBJ2-1; 10 nucleotides agree with TRBD2. The junction had 7 bases not matched to a gene; V was cut back by 4 bases and J by 7 bases. In germline, CDR1 is MNHNY, CDR2 SVGAGI (reference sequence). The CDR3 consists of 15 residues. In DNA, the CDR3 is TGTGCCAGCAGTTTCGGAGCGGGGGGGCGAAATGAGCAGTTCTTC. It codes for CASSFGAGGRNEQFF.

This clone was picked up a small number of times. This chain connects TRBV9 to TRBJ1-1, with unresolved D. Trimming removed 4 bases at V and 4 bases at J, with 14 bases between. CDR3 length equals 14 residues. In germline, CDR1 is SGDLS, CDR2 YYNGEE. The CDR3 spells CASSPLPHGTEAFF. The CDR3 bases are TGTGCCAGCAGCCCCCTTCCTCATGGCACTGAAGCTTTCTTT.